This T cell receptor beta chain came from a study of CD8+CD57+ T cells in acquired aplastic anemia. Study details: Sorted CD4+ and CD8+ cells gave a mean 3.2 ug DNA, range 0.2 to 27.4 ug.

This clonotype was seen more than once but under ten times. The authors sequenced patients whose flow cytometry had shown CD8+CD57+ cell expansion. Prior therapy had not been administered to any patient at the time of blood sampling. Genomic DNA, the template, was used for profiling of the TCR beta VDJ and CDR3. TCRdb re-analysed the reads in MiXCR, keeping a single row per CDR3 protein. The table shows around 200,000 distinct CDR3 sequences, with roughly 60% occurring only once. Germline loops: CDR1 DFQATT, CDR2 SNEGSKA (reference sequence). Deletions cut 5 bases from V and 2 bases from J, with 10 bases between. CDR3 length: 12 amino acids.

Sequenced material: sorted CD4+, CD8+, or CD8+CD57+ T cells (not recorded which) from PBMCs. The chain couples TRBV20-1 to TRBJ2-7, with TRBD1 as a possible D gene (6 bases). This clonotype was sampled from a human donor with aplastic anemia. CDR3 region: CSAGQLTYEQYF. CDR3 DNA: TGCAGTGCTGGACAGTTGACCTACGAGCAGTACTTC.